Below are 10 T cell receptor beta chains sequenced from a single sample in a study of cytomegalovirus exposure and HLA in healthy donors (TCRdb year 2017). The protocol used for the library was the immunoSEQ multiplex PCR assay. For the multiplex PCR, a mixture combining 60 forward primers for TCR Vbeta segments and 13 reverse primers for TCR Jbeta segments was used. TCRdb carries this immuneACCESS record with in-frame sequences only. Its versions omit some clonotypes, under half of them owing to an unresolved V gene in the studies checked, with the rest unexplained. The sample has more than 100,000 clones on record, 80% of them singletons. Jointly, the top ten make up more than 7% of the sample. The source material was PBMCs. The source of these receptors is a female donor in good health and CMV-seropositive.

The J gene is TRBJ1-3, the V gene TRBV9; 8 bases map to TRBD1. CDR1 SGDLS and CDR2 YYNGEE come from the germline V gene. V gave up 3 bases and J gave up 1 base; unmatched junction bases: 0. CDR3 length: 14 residues. This CDR3 is CASSGTGSGNTIYF. CDR3 nucleotides: TGTGCCAGCAGCGGGACAGGGTCTGGAAACACCATATATTTT.

The table lists this clone with a few counts. This chain joins TRBV7-2 and TRBJ2-7; 7 positions match TRBD2. Germline CDR1 is SGHTA and CDR2 is FQGNSA. Losses at the gene ends were 1 base for V and 3 bases for J; bases not matched to a gene: 3. This CDR3 has 14 amino acids. The DNA of the CDR3 is TGTGCCAGCAGCTTAGGCGGCGGGGGCTACGAGCAGTACTTC. It encodes CASSLGGGGYEQYF.

Here the CDR3 reads CASSPGGGYTF. The CDR3 nucleotides read TGTGCCAGCAGCCCGGGGGGGGGCTACACCTTC. The chain couples TRBV5-4 to TRBJ1-2, with TRBD1 as a possible D gene (5 bases). Trimming cost V 4 bases and J 8 bases, with 9 bases left between them. Germline CDR1 is SGHNT and CDR2 is YYREEE (reference sequence). This CDR3 comprises 11 residues. The full variable domain, its missing parts supplied by reference TRBV5-4 and TRBJ1-2, is ETGVTQSPTHLIKTRGQQVTLRCSSQSGHNTVSWYQQALGQGPQFIFQYYREEENGRGNFPPRFSGLQFPNYSSELNVNALELDDSALYLCASSPGGGYTFGSGTRLTVV.

This clone has a single count. The chain has TRBV19 and TRBJ1-3, with TRBD1 matching 10 bases. Trimming took 9 bases from V and 2 from J; bases not matched to a gene: 4. The CDR3 contains 14 residues. Germline CDR1 is LNHDA and CDR2 is SQIVND (reference sequence). CDR3 DNA: TGTGCCAGCGAGGACAGGGGGACTGGAAACACCATATATTTT. This codes for CASEDRGTGNTIYF. The entire variable domain, with the rest obtained from reference TRBV19 and TRBJ1-3, is as follows: DGGITQSPKYLFRKEGQNVTLSCEQNLNHDAMYWYRQDPGQGLRLIYYSQIVNDFQKGDIAEGYSVSREKKESFPLTVTSAQKNPTAFYLCASEDRGTGNTIYFGEGSWLTVV.

V is TRBV4-2 and J is TRBJ2-3; TRBD2 might be the D (6 bases). This CDR3 comprises 15 residues. V lost 2 bases and J 1 base, leaving 10 bases between the germline ends. Germline V gene lookup returns CDR1 LGHNA and CDR2 YNFKEQ. The CDR3 reads CASSQRLDGTDTQYF. The CDR3 region has the DNA TGTGCCAGCAGCCAAAGACTAGATGGCACAGATACGCAGTATTTT.

The chain links TRBV28 to TRBJ2-5; maybe TRBD1 (5 bases). From germline, CDR1 is MDHEN and CDR2 SYDVKM. The V end was cut by 4 bases, the J end by 1 base, with 16 bases between. The CDR3 totals 16 residues. In DNA form, the CDR3 reads TGTGCCAGCAGTTCGCGTGCGCAGGGCCCCCAAGAGACCCAGTACTTC. This encodes CASSSRAQGPQETQYF.

The sample holds one count of this clone. V and J are TRBV5-1 and TRBJ2-5; D remains unclear. V was trimmed by 0 bases and J by 4 bases, leaving 7 bases between them. The germline gives CDR1 SGHRS, CDR2 YFSETQ. The CDR3 runs 13 residues. The CDR3 DNA sequence: TGCGCCAGCAGCTTGGGGGCAGGAGAGACCCAGTACTTC. It translates to CASSLGAGETQYF.

This clone was seen a few times. The chain uses TRBV6-5 and TRBJ1-1; D is unclear. V was trimmed by 9 bases and J by 1 base, leaving 9 bases between them. CDR1 is MNHEY and CDR2 is SVGAGI in the germline V gene. This CDR3 comprises 12 residues. CDR3 in amino acids: CARAGWNTEAFF. For the CDR3, the DNA is TGTGCCAGGGCGGGGTGGAACACTGAAGCTTTCTTT.

This rearrangement joins TRBV15 to TRBJ1-6; unclear D gene. Trimming shortened V by 5 bases and J by 9 bases, and 11 bases separated the two germline ends. The germline gives CDR1 LNHNV, CDR2 YYDKDF (reference sequence). The CDR3 consists of 13 residues. The CDR3 loop is CATSGLRVSPLHF. The CDR3 DNA is TGTGCCACCAGCGGGTTGAGGGTTTCACCCCTCCACTTT.

V is TRBV30 and J is TRBJ1-5; maybe TRBD1 (5 bases). The CDR3 runs to 17 residues. CDR1 GTSNPN and CDR2 SVGIG come from the germline V gene (reference sequence). V dropped 0 bases and J dropped 5 bases, with 20 bases sitting between them. As DNA, the CDR3 is TGTGCCTGGAGTGTATCGACCGGGGGGTGGGGGGATCAGCCCCAGCATTTT. The encoded protein is CAWSVSTGGWGDQPQHF.